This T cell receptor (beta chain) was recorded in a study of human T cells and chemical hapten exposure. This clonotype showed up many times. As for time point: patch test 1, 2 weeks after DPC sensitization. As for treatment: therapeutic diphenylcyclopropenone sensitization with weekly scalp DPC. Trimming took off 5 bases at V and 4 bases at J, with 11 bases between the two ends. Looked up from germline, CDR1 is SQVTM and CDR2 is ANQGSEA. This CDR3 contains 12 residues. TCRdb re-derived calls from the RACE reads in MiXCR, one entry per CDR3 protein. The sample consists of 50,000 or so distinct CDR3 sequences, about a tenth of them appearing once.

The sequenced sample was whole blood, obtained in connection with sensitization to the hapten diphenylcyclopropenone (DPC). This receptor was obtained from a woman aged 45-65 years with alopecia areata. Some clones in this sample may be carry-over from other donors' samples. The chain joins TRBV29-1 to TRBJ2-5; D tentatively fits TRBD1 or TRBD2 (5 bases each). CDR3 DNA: TGCAGCGTTCGTCTTGGGGGAGAGACCCAGTACTTC. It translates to CSVRLGGETQYF.